This TCR beta chain was recorded in a study of T cell clonality in common variable immunodeficiency. Replacement immunoglobulin had been given to every CVID subject for at least one year. Broader study findings: What drives increased CVID clonality needs T cell subpopulation sequencing. TCRbeta clonality was increased in CVID versus healthy controls. Fewer deletions and N-nucleotide insertions were reportedly seen in common variable immunodeficiency TCR beta sequences.

TCRdb's copy holds only in-frame clones and misses some; the assay was immunoSEQ multiplex PCR. The repertoire consists of some 22,000 clones, none detected only once. At least ten counts were recorded for this clone. What it recognizes is unknown. The sequence runs out 3 residues before the end of the CDR3; the remainder is reconstructed from the germline J gene. The CDR3 runs 14 residues. Trimming took off 4 bases at V and 4 bases at J, with 14 bases between the two ends. CDR1 and CDR2 from the germline V gene are SGHRS and YFSETQ. The chain employs TRBV5-1 and TRBJ2-5; perhaps TRBD1 as D (6 bases). The sequence came from a human donor with common variable immunodeficiency. The sample comprised peripheral blood mononuclear cells. The part of the CDR3 DNA that was read is TGCGCCAGCAGCAGGGACAACCTCGGAGAGACC. Protein: CASSRDNLGET. The complete CDR3 sequence is CASSRDNLGETQYF.